This TCR beta chain appears in the sequencing data of a study of graft-versus-host responses after intestinal transplantation. Study at large: Transplant recipients had multivisceral, liver-intestinal, or isolated intestinal grafts. Recipients uniformly received anti-thymocyte globulin induction, followed by tacrolimus and steroids for three to four years.

Here immunoSEQ multiplex PCR was the method, and the copy in TCRdb shows in-frame clones only, minus some. The table records some 96,000 clones, around nine tenths of them present only once. With regard to this clone: The antigen is not known.

Whole-study results and caveats: Circulating GvH clone levels at their peak were associated with HvG declines (early post-transplant). GvH clones were identified in recipient marrow, with some first appearing in ileum or blood.

V shed 11 bases and J shed 1 base, with 14 bases lying between them. The CDR3 is 14 residues long. The germline CDR1 and CDR2 sequences are SNHLY and FYNNEI. V and J are TRBV2 and TRBJ1-4; a possible D gene is TRBD1 (5 bases). This sequence was found in a human patient who received an intestinal transplant, so some T cells may come from the graft donor. The material was PBMCs, obtained about 440 days after intestinal transplant. CDR3 DNA: TGTGCCGCGGGGGAGGGCGGAACTAATGAAAAACTGTTTTTT. It yields the protein CAAGEGGTNEKLFF.